This is a list of T cell receptor beta chains from one sample in a study of cytomegalovirus exposure and HLA in healthy donors. TCRdb's copy holds only in-frame clones and misses some; the assay was immunoSEQ multiplex PCR. The table has some 150,000 clones, approximately 73% seen once. The specimen sequenced was PBMCs. These receptors were obtained from a human donor in good health. CDR3s include the opening cysteine and the closing phenylalanine or tryptophan. Fields, in order: V gene, J gene, clone size, CDR3 protein. Clone size, where shown, is once, few, many, or a class for clones that have expanded.

TRBV7-9,TRBJ2-2,-,CASSSPSGNNGELFF
TRBV2,TRBJ2-2,-,CASSEQGANTGELFF
TRBV6-1,TRBJ1-2,-,CASSEDPTAYGYTF
TRBV10-2,TRBJ2-5,-,CASSETAGTQYF
TRBV5-6,TRBJ1-5,-,CASRRAGGQPQHF
TRBV29-1,TRBJ2-7,-,CSVIDRGGEQYF
TRBV18,TRBJ1-1,few,CASSPGQAEAFF
TRBV19,TRBJ2-1,-,CASSTSGGLYNEQFF
TRBV2,TRBJ1-3,-,CASSQGLLSGNTIYF
TRBV6-1,TRBJ2-7,-,CASSEWGGSYEQYF
TRBV14,TRBJ2-1,-,CASSPLAGGPLEQFF
TRBV2,TRBJ2-7,-,CASSDPGTGRGEQYF
TRBV7-9,TRBJ1-1,-,CASSFPSAAGSRATEAFF
TRBV7-9,TRBJ2-7,few,CASSSRNPGQAYEQYF
TRBV13,TRBJ2-5,-,CASSLNRGKTQYF
TRBV5-4,TRBJ2-1,-,CATQEASGSTEQFF
TRBV19,TRBJ1-1,-,CASSIRQGSGTEAFF
TRBV10-3,TRBJ2-3,-,CAISAQGASGDTQYF
TRBV19,TRBJ1-1,-,CASTFLTGATEAFF
TRBV2,TRBJ2-7,-,CASSPRASGSWPEQYF
TRBV15,TRBJ2-5,-,CATSSRLGGYETQYF
TRBV28,TRBJ1-5,-,CASSDRRGLAGLNQPQHF
TRBV9,TRBJ2-7,-,CASSAYAGQGSIGSEQYF
TRBV9,TRBJ2-7,few,CASSEGAGGPRGLAQYF
TRBV5-1,TRBJ2-7,-,CASSPDRLAAYEQYF
TRBV28,TRBJ1-2,-,CASSEPGQGAFSYGYTF
TRBV30,TRBJ2-3,-,CAWSSTSGRVADTQYF
TRBV5-1,TRBJ1-5,-,CASSLLGDQPQHF
TRBV28,TRBJ2-7,-,CASSYRCREYF
TRBV6-1,TRBJ1-6,-,CASTRGYSPLHF
TRBV19,TRBJ1-4,-,CASKDWGQGYEKLFF
TRBV5-4,TRBJ1-1,-,CASSPEGDRANTEAFF
TRBV11-3,TRBJ1-2,-,CASSLSLGREHGYTF
TRBV2,TRBJ2-7,-,CASSRLAGGGKQYF
TRBV15,TRBJ2-7,-,CATSRDPVAGAYEQYF
TRBV5-1,TRBJ1-2,-,CASSFAERNGYTF
TRBV5-1,TRBJ2-7,-,CASSLDRDYEQYF
TRBV28,TRBJ2-5,-,CASSSPSSGETQYF
TRBV2,TRBJ2-3,few,CASSPALGTDTQYF
TRBV6-1,TRBJ2-3,-,CASTSQGFDTQYF
TRBV7-2,TRBJ2-2,-,CASSLASGVNGELFF
TRBV6-1,TRBJ2-7,-,CASSEEAGPLYEQYF
TRBV5-4,TRBJ2-1,-,CASSLEGRGDNEQFF
TRBV2,TRBJ1-5,-,CASSPQINQPQHF
TRBV5-4,TRBJ2-3,few,CASSSSENTQYF
TRBV15,TRBJ1-4,-,CATSRGGLNEKLFF